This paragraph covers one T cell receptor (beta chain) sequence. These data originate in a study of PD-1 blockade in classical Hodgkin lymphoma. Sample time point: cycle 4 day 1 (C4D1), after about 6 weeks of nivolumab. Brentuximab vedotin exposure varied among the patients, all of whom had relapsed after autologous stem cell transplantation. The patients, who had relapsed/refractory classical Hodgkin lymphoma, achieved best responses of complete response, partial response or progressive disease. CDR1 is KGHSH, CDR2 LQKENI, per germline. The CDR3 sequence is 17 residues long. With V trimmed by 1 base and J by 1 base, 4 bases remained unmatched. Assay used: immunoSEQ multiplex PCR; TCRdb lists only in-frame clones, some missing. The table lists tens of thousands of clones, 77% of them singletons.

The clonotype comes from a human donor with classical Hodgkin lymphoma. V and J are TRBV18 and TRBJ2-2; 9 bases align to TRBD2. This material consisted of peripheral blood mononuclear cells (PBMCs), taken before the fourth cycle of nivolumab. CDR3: CASSPRGGALNTGELFF. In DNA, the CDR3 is TGTGCCAGCTCACCACGCGGGGGGGCCTTGAACACCGGGGAGCTGTTTTTT.